The clone carrying this T cell receptor beta chain was seen more than once but under ten times. Its target is unknown. The source of the sample is a study of blood T cells in healthy people across ages. Findings and limits, study-wide: Diversity figures derived from one million T cells were judged to underestimate the true value.

A second PCR, run for about 7 to 11 cycles, used a sample-barcoded 5' primer plus a J-beta primer mix. MiXCR, applied by TCRdb to the 5' RACE reads, yields one record per CDR3 protein. The sample comprises 750,000 to 950,000 distinct CDR3 sequences, 53% of which are singletons, and about 42% rests with the top ten. V lost 4 bases and J 3 bases, leaving 15 bases between the germline ends. Germline-derived CDR1 and CDR2 are DFQATT and SNEGSKA (reference sequence). CDR3 length equals 14 residues. Each donor gave around 9.6 milliliters of peripheral blood. This sequence joins TRBV20-1 and TRBJ1-1; D not resolved. This clonotype was obtained from an elderly man in good health. The sequenced sample was blood. CDR3 loop: CSATPLKGDTEAFF. The CDR3 DNA is TGCAGTGCTACCCCCCTAAAGGGCGACACTGAAGCTTTCTTT.